In its sample, the clone carrying this T cell receptor (beta chain) was seen many times. The antigen is unknown. V shed 2 bases and J shed 9 bases, with 16 bases lying between them. Germline loops: CDR1 MDHEN, CDR2 SYDVKM. The CDR3 is 14 residues long. The data belong to a study of neurological immune-mediated disorders. Findings of the study overall: TCR-beta repertoires seemed private in all groups, with no expanded CDR3 amino acid sequences shared. TCR clonal expansion peaked in HTLV-1-associated myelopathy patients and was lowest in multiple sclerosis patients.

Template-switch 5'RACE cDNA synthesis added a 10-nucleotide unique molecular identifier. Using its own MiXCR run on the 5' RACE reads, TCRdb lists one record per CDR3 protein. The sample lists about 30,000 distinct CDR3 sequences, less than 6% seen once, with around 2% in the top ten. The sorted libraries took some 920,000 CD4+ or CD8+ T cells. The V and J genes are TRBV28 and TRBJ2-5; a possible D gene is TRBD1 (6 bases). The sample comprised CD4+ T cells from blood. This sequence was found in a woman aged 45-59 years in good health. The DNA of the CDR3 is TGTGCCAGCAGTTTAAATTGGATACAGGGTCCCCAGTACTTC. Translated, it gives CASSLNWIQGPQYF.